This TCR beta chain is drawn from a study of blood T cell repertoires in COVID-19. TCRdb's copy holds only in-frame clones and misses some; the assay was immunoSEQ multiplex PCR. The sample records 400,000 to 550,000 clones, nearly 90% being singletons. Germline V gene sequence: CDR1 MNHEY, CDR2 SMNVEV (reference sequence). This CDR3 spans 13 amino acids. V dropped 7 bases and J dropped 0 bases, with 7 bases sitting between them. Participant-given clinical history determined each cohort assignment. This clone was detected only a few times. This chain connects TRBV27 to TRBJ2-1; D unclear. This receptor was obtained from a woman younger than 30 with acute COVID-19. The sequenced material came from PBMCs or T cells enriched from blood (not recorded which). This chain's CDR3 is CASMRSSYNEQFF. In nucleotides, the CDR3 is TGTGCCAGCATGAGAAGCTCCTACAATGAGCAGTTCTTC.